Reported below is one T cell receptor beta chain. No cognate antigen has been identified for it. No much larger clone exists at a distance of one base, and base qualities are not known. The data stem from a study of blood T cells in healthy people across ages (dated by TCRdb to between 2015 and 2016). Background on the whole study: In model experiments, roughly one uniquely barcoded TCR beta cDNA molecule per two T cells was captured by template switching. Age-related changes in TCR beta repertoire diversity were measured in the study by deep sequencing normalized with unique cDNA molecular identifiers. Donors were grouped into four age groups: young (average approximately 15 years), middle-aged (roughly 40), aged (roughly 62) and long-lived (roughly 80). To avoid experimental bias, donors of different ages were randomly spread across the sequencing lanes. Two additional independent replicas of 1 million unique cDNA reads from the same blood draw were analyzed for two donors (one aged 18 to 29 and one aged 80 or older).

Donors were under 40 systemically healthy Caucasian individuals from Russia aged roughly 6 to 90 years. Each donor gave approximately 9.4 milliliters of peripheral blood, drawn into EDTA-treated Vacutainer tubes. Ficoll-Paque density-gradient centrifugation was used to isolate PBMCs, with at least 6.5 million per sample. Total RNA was extracted from PBMCs with Trizol reagent, with at least 5.5 micrograms obtained per sample. For every donor, an aliquot of PBMCs went through flow cytometry to measure the percentages of naive CD45RAhigh/CD27high T cells. For CDR1 and CDR2, the germline V gene (reference sequence) lists LNHNV and YYDKDF. The CDR3 numbers 14 residues from cysteine through phenylalanine. The only DNA kept is the CDR3, 42 bases in frame from the first base. The V end loses 3 bases and the J end loses 1 base, and a stretch of 9 bases separates them. Broader findings and caveats from the paper: Since profiling was done on bulk unsorted PBMCs, naive and antigen-experienced compartments could not be conclusively compared. Observed TCR beta diversity correlated strongly with the percentage of naive T cells measured by flow cytometry. Compared with the aged group, more naive CD4+ T cells, fewer expanded clones and increased TCR diversity were shown by the long-lived group, suggesting age selection. Because donor CMV infection status was unknown, age-related changes in expanded clonotypes were potentially confounded. Estimates of total diversity based on one million sequenced T cells were considered lower bounds and underestimates. Observed TCR beta diversity per million T cells fell roughly linearly with age, and a significant reduction was already apparent by age around 40.

The protocol used for the library was 5' RACE. Instrument used: Illumina HiSeq 2500. The second PCR ran for roughly 7 to 11 cycles and used a J-beta primer mix along with a sample-barcoded 5' primer. A template-switch 5' adaptor carrying 12 random nucleotides introduced a unique molecular identifier onto each TCR beta cDNA molecule. Each sample yielded at least 2.5 million CDR3-containing paired-end reads. All of the RNA was converted into first-strand cDNA using the Mint cDNA synthesis kit, with a TRBC-specific oligonucleotide serving as the primer. All cDNA was treated with uracil-DNA glycosylase and then went through a first 18-cycle PCR with the universal primers M1SS and BC2_uni_R. In the authors' own workflow: For normalization, 1 million high-quality reads were randomly selected from each sample, with every read carrying a distinct molecular identifier. Instead of being binned into consensus sequences, reads that shared molecular identifiers were thrown out. MiTCR, run with a Q25 quality threshold and the strictest error-elimination algorithm, handled CDR3 identification, clonotype clustering and error correction. A nonparametric unseen species model using Euler transformation provided a lower-bound estimate of total TCR beta diversity. TCRdb took the public reads, trimmed them with fastp at Q25, ran MiXCR for clone calling and kept in-frame beta chains. Rows with one shared CDR3 protein collapse into an entry with the most common genes and DNA. The V and J calls here are based on TCRdb, not the publication. The sample table holds about 2 million distinct CDR3 sequences, of which around half were seen once. The biggest ten clones account for approximately 2.1% of the sample.

Sequenced: blood. The chain joins TRBV15 to TRBJ2-5, with the D gene call left open. The sequence came from a woman in her 40s in good health. The sequenced DNA is TGTGCCACCAGCAGTGGGTATATCCAAGAGACCCAGTACTTC. Its product reads: CATSSGYIQETQYF. Beyond the CDR3, the reference TRBV15 and TRBJ2-5 genes provide the residues; the full variable domain reads: DAMVIQNPRYQVTQFGKPVTLSCSQTLNHNVMYWYQQKSSQAPKLLFHYYDKDFNNEADTPDNFQSRRPNTSFCFLDIRSPGLGDTAMYLCATSSGYIQETQYFGPGTRLLVL.